Listed here are 32 T cell receptor beta chains from one sample, sequenced in a study of CD8 T cells in ankylosing spondylitis. TCRdb reprocessed the 5' RACE reads with MiXCR, giving one entry per CDR3 protein. The data show some 800,000 distinct CDR3 sequences, about an eighth seen once. Study observations and caveats: A TCR beta motif made of 7 to 9 highly homologous variants seemed typical of ankylosing spondylitis blood.

Their target antigens are unknown. The sequenced sample was blood, either unsorted or a sorted T cell fraction (not recorded which). The receptors originated from a male donor with ankylosing spondylitis.

The genes are TRBV18 and TRBJ1-2; weak D call: TRBD1 (5 bases). CDR1 KGHSH and CDR2 LQKENI come from the germline V gene. The CDR3 is 13 residues long. V was pared by 5 bases and J by 7 bases, with 14 bases between. CDR3 sequence reads: CASSGDGKLGYTF. The CDR3 bases are TGTGCCAGCTCAGGGGACGGAAAGCTTGGCTACACCTTC.

This clonotype was observed at least ten times. The chain uses TRBV12-3 or TRBV12-4 and TRBJ2-7; 9 bases fit TRBD1. This CDR3 spans 15 amino acids. With 3 bases clipped from V and 2 bases from J, the junction kept 5 bases outside the gene matches. This CDR3 reads CASSLADRGPYEQYF. For the CDR3, the DNA is TGTGCCAGCAGTTTGGCGGACAGGGGACCCTACGAGCAGTACTTC.

The chain links TRBV20-1 to TRBJ2-5; D may match TRBD1 or TRBD2 (6 bases each). The CDR3 sequence is 14 residues long. Germline V gene lookup returns CDR1 DFQATT and CDR2 SNEGSKA (reference sequence). Trimming took 2 bases from V and 5 from J, leaving 15 bases between them. DNA of the CDR3: TGCAGTGCTAGATTATCAGGGGAGGCCGAGACCCAGTACTTC. Encoded protein: CSARLSGEAETQYF.

For the CDR3, the DNA is TGCGCCAGCAGCTTGGGAACAGGGGGTATCGGCTACACCTTC. Encoded protein: CASSLGTGGIGYTF. V and J are TRBV5-1 and TRBJ1-2; 8 positions match TRBD1. The CDR3 extends over 14 amino acids. Germline V lookup: CDR1 SGHRS, CDR2 YFSETQ. With 0 bases clipped from V and 8 bases from J, the junction kept 6 bases outside the gene matches.

There are a few counts of this clonotype. The chain combines TRBV28 with TRBJ1-6; TRBD1 is a possible D gene (6 bases). Trimming removed 7 bases at V and 4 bases at J, with 14 bases between. The V gene's germline CDR1 is MDHEN and CDR2 SYDVKM. This CDR3 is 15 amino acids long. CDR3 region: CASIPGQKYNSPLHF. In DNA, the CDR3 is TGTGCCAGCATTCCCGGACAGAAATATAATTCACCCCTCCACTTT.

A few counts support this clonotype. The V call is TRBV6-6, the J call TRBJ2-5; 8 bases are a match to TRBD1. The V gene end was trimmed by 8 bases and the J gene end by 3 bases; junction bases not matched to a gene: 5. The CDR3 has 13 residues. Germline V gene sequence: CDR1 MNHNY, CDR2 SVGAGI (reference sequence). The CDR3 DNA reads TGTGCCAGCCGAGGACAGGGAAAAGAGACCCAGTACTTC. It encodes CASRGQGKETQYF.

This chain connects TRBV20-1 to TRBJ2-7; 10 bases agree with TRBD2. CDR1 and CDR2 (germline): DFQATT, SNEGSKA (reference sequence). The CDR3 totals 18 residues. With 5 bases clipped from V and 2 bases from J, the junction kept 18 bases outside the gene matches. CDR3 in DNA: TGCAGTGCTCATCGGCCTAGCGGGAGTGCCCGAAGAACCTACGAGCAGTACTTC. It codes for CSAHRPSGSARRTYEQYF.

V usage is TRBV29-1 and J usage is TRBJ2-5; D may be TRBD1 (5 bases). The germline V gene encodes CDR1 SQVTM and CDR2 ANQGSEA. With 4 bases removed from V and 2 bases from J, the gap between germline ends came to 11 bases. The length of the CDR3 is 13 residues. CDR3 in DNA: TGCAGCGTTGTGGGGCCAGCACAAGAGACCCAGTACTTC. This gives the protein CSVVGPAQETQYF.

The chain has TRBV4-3 and TRBJ2-7; D is undetermined. Trimming took off 0 bases at V and 2 bases at J, with 11 bases between the two ends. The CDR3 is 15 amino acids. Germline V gene data show CDR1 as LGHNA and CDR2 as YSLEER. CDR3 protein: CASSQEYDYPYEQYF. CDR3 nucleotides: TGCGCCAGCAGCCAAGAATATGATTATCCCTACGAGCAGTACTTC.

The chain is built from TRBV5-1 and TRBJ2-5; 9 nucleotides align to TRBD1. J lost 2 bases, V lost 1 base, and 6 bases had no gene match. Germline CDR1 is SGHRS and CDR2 is YFSETQ. CDR3 size: 16 residues. The CDR3 bases are TGCGCCAGCAGCTTGTATACGGGACAGGGACAAGAGACCCAGTACTTC. As protein: CASSLYTGQGQETQYF.

Many counts were recorded for this clonotype. CDR3 bases: TGTGCCAGCAGCTTAGAGAGAGTCCCGAACACTGAAGCTTTCTTT. Amino acid sequence: CASSLERVPNTEAFF. This chain links TRBV7-2 with TRBJ1-1; D is unclear. The germline V and J ends were trimmed by 1 base and 1 base, with 10 bases remaining between them. The CDR3 has 15 residues. Germline V gives CDR1 SGHTA, CDR2 FQGNSA.

The V and J genes are TRBV6-2 or TRBV6-3 and TRBJ2-1; D is undetermined. The CDR3 contains 15 residues. Germline V gene sequence: CDR1 MNHEY, CDR2 SVGEGT. V was cut by 4 bases and J by 4 bases, with 14 bases left in between. The CDR3 spells CASSSARIVYNEQFF. In nucleotides, the CDR3 is TGTGCCAGCAGTTCGGCCAGGATTGTGTACAATGAGCAGTTCTTC.

In this sample, this clonotype turned up once. A much more abundant neighbour one base away suggests this may be a read error. This sequence joins TRBV20-1 and TRBJ2-1, with 9 nucleotides matching TRBD2. The CDR3 totals 14 residues. The germline V gene has CDR1 DFQATT and CDR2 SNEGSKA (reference sequence). The CDR3 reads CSASSSGRYNERFF. CDR3 bases: TGCAGTGCTAGTAGTAGCGGGAGATACAATGAGCGGTTCTTC.

The chain links TRBV2 to TRBJ2-2; 8 nucleotides align to TRBD1. This CDR3 is 15 amino acids long. Germline CDR1 and CDR2: SNHLY and FYNNEI. V lost 6 bases and J lost 5; bases outside the gene matches: 8. CDR3 bases: TGTGCCAGCAGCGAAAGGACAGGGCTGACCGGGGAGCTGTTTTTT. It encodes CASSERTGLTGELFF. The full variable domain, with the rest looked up from reference TRBV2 and TRBJ2-2, is EPEVTQTPSHQVTQMGQEVILRCVPISNHLYFYWYRQILGQKVEFLVSFYNNEISEKSEIFDDQFSVERPDGSNFTLKIRSTKLEDSAMYFCASSERTGLTGELFFGEGSRLTVL.

The chain joins TRBV7-2 to TRBJ2-5, with D uncertain. The V gene's germline CDR1 is SGHTA and CDR2 FQGNSA. Trimming cost V 0 bases and J 5 bases, with 13 bases left between them. The CDR3 totals 15 residues. The CDR3 reads CASSLAAPTGETQYF. The CDR3 bases are TGTGCCAGCAGCTTAGCGGCCCCAACCGGGGAGACCCAGTACTTC.

The gene calls are TRBV4-2 and TRBJ1-1; D remains unclear. Germline loops: CDR1 LGHNA, CDR2 YNFKEQ. The CDR3 contains 12 residues. Trimming removed 9 bases at V and 6 bases at J, with 14 bases between. This CDR3 is CASTSVRAEAFF. The CDR3, as DNA: TGTGCCAGTACTTCAGTACGGGCTGAAGCTTTCTTT.

This clonotype was recorded a few times. The chain joins TRBV6-1 to TRBJ2-3; 8 bases are a match to TRBD1. J was trimmed by 1 base and V by 6 bases; bases with no gene match: 6. Looked up from germline, CDR1 is MNHNS and CDR2 is SASEGT. This CDR3 is 15 amino acids long. CDR3 sequence (DNA): TGTGCCAGCAGACCCGGGGGACAGGGCACAGATACGCAGTATTTT. It is translated as CASRPGGQGTDTQYF.

This chain connects TRBV5-1 to TRBJ1-2, with D perhaps matching TRBD1 (5 bases). The CDR3 contains 15 residues. Germline lookup yields CDR1 SGHRS and CDR2 YFSETQ. Trimming pared 0 bases from V and 3 bases from J, leaving 12 bases between. CDR3 residues: CASSLAGGKYYGYTF. The CDR3 DNA sequence: TGCGCCAGCAGCTTGGCCGGGGGGAAGTACTATGGCTACACCTTC.

This clonotype appeared many times. The chain uses TRBV6-1 and TRBJ2-7; 7 bases match TRBD1. This CDR3 is built from 14 residues. With 3 bases clipped from V and 4 bases from J, the junction kept 6 bases outside the gene matches. CDR1 MNHNS and CDR2 SASEGT come from the germline V gene. Here the CDR3 reads CASSDWDRTYEQYF. As DNA, the CDR3 is TGTGCCAGCAGTGATTGGGACAGAACATACGAGCAGTACTTC.

The CDR3 DNA is TGTGCCAGCAGCCATCCCCGGACCGACACCGGGGAGCTGTTTTTT. Translated: CASSHPRTDTGELFF. This chain links TRBV4-2 with TRBJ2-2; the D is unclear. Germline CDR1 and CDR2: LGHNA and YNFKEQ. Trimming cost V 3 bases and J 3 bases, with 11 bases left between them. The CDR3 extends over 15 amino acids.

The sample holds many counts of this clonotype. V and J are TRBV29-1 and TRBJ2-5; TRBD2 agrees at 7 bases. Germline CDR1 SQVTM, CDR2 ANQGSEA. This CDR3 is 13 amino acids long. The J segment lost 4 bases and the V segment lost 3 bases, leaving 5 bases of the junction unmatched. CDR3 sequence reads: CSVETGGAETQYF. Written as DNA, the CDR3 is TGCAGCGTTGAGACGGGAGGAGCAGAGACCCAGTACTTC.

The V call is TRBV6-5, the J call TRBJ2-5, with D possibly TRBD2 on 5 matching bases. Germline lookup yields CDR1 MNHEY and CDR2 SVGAGI. The CDR3 spans 15 residues. Trimming removed 3 bases at V and 5 bases at J, with 16 bases between. The DNA of the CDR3 is TGTGCCAGCAGTTATATTGGAGGAGTAGGGGAGACCCAGTACTTC. Its protein is CASSYIGGVGETQYF.

The sample holds a few counts of this clonotype. This chain uses TRBV2 with TRBJ2-2, with unresolved D. The CDR3 has 15 residues. Looked up from germline, CDR1 is SNHLY and CDR2 is FYNNEI. V lost 2 bases and J 2 bases, leaving 9 bases between the germline ends. CDR3 nucleotides: TGTGCCAGCAGTGAAATTAGCAGAAACACCGGGGAGCTGTTTTTT. This encodes CASSEISRNTGELFF.

V is TRBV5-1 and J is TRBJ2-5; D not resolved. V shed 0 bases and J shed 0 bases, with 9 bases lying between them. This CDR3 is built from 15 residues. Per germline, CDR1 SGHRS and CDR2 YFSETQ. The CDR3 reads CASSLAPGHQETQYF. As DNA, the CDR3 is TGCGCCAGCAGCTTGGCGCCAGGTCACCAAGAGACCCAGTACTTC.

CDR3 in amino acids: CSARDRIAGVEQFF. The CDR3 DNA follows: TGCAGTGCTAGAGATCGGATAGCGGGGGTTGAGCAGTTCTTC. V and J are TRBV20-1 and TRBJ2-1; 9 bases align to TRBD2. V gave up 0 bases and J gave up 9 bases; unmatched junction bases: 6. This CDR3 has 14 residues. The germline gives CDR1 DFQATT, CDR2 SNEGSKA (reference sequence).

The chain couples TRBV5-4 to TRBJ1-6; D unresolved. V was shortened by 4 bases and J by 6 bases, with 8 bases between the two germline ends. The CDR3 runs to 13 residues. Germline-derived CDR1 and CDR2 are SGHNT and YYREEE (reference sequence). Here the CDR3 DNA reads TGTGCCAGCAGCATAGGCTTTAATTCACCCCTCCACTTT. Protein product: CASSIGFNSPLHF.

This clonotype showed up many times. This chain links TRBV7-2 with TRBJ1-6, with 9 nucleotides matching TRBD1. Germline lookup yields CDR1 SGHTA and CDR2 FQGNSA. J was trimmed by 9 bases and V by 1 base; bases with no gene match: 1. The CDR3 contains 14 residues. CDR3 nucleotides: TGTGCCAGCAGCTTAGTACAGGGGGCTTCACCCCTCCACTTT. Translated: CASSLVQGASPLHF.

This clonotype was observed a handful of times. The V gene is TRBV4-2, the J gene TRBJ1-5, with TRBD1 matching over 7 bases. Germline CDR1 is LGHNA and CDR2 is YNFKEQ. Trimming cost V 0 bases and J 8 bases; bases outside gene matches: 7. This CDR3 contains 15 residues. The CDR3 region has the DNA TGTGCCAGCAGCCAAGATGGGACAGCCTCAAAGCCCCAGCATTTT. This codes for CASSQDGTASKPQHF.

The chain uses TRBV18 and TRBJ1-2; possible D gene TRBD1, 5 bases. Germline CDR1 is KGHSH and CDR2 is LQKENI. Trimming took 5 bases from V and 5 from J, leaving 15 bases between them. The CDR3 spans 14 residues. As DNA, the CDR3 is TGTGCCAGCTCAGAAACCGGGACCGAGTATGGCTACACCTTC. Translated: CASSETGTEYGYTF.

This clonotype was recorded at least ten times. The rearrangement joins TRBV10-3 to TRBJ1-1; no reliable D call. The CDR3 runs to 12 residues. Germline CDR1 reads ENHRY; CDR2 reads SYGVKD. The germline V and J ends were trimmed by 3 bases and 7 bases, with 9 bases remaining between them. In DNA, the CDR3 is TGTGCCATCAGTGAAGCGGGCGGTGAAGCTTTCTTT. This codes for CAISEAGGEAFF.

This clonotype was detected only a few times. This rearrangement joins TRBV7-8 to TRBJ2-1, with TRBD2 matching 8 bases. The CDR3 spans 16 residues. V lost 1 base and J lost 4; bases outside the gene matches: 6. CDR1 is SGHVS and CDR2 is FQNEAQ in the germline V gene. The CDR3 protein is CASSLVSGTSYNEQFF. The CDR3 bases are TGTGCCAGCAGCTTAGTGTCCGGGACTAGTTACAATGAGCAGTTCTTC.

This clonotype came up a few times. The rearrangement uses TRBV20-1 and TRBJ1-6; D is perhaps TRBD1 (5 bases). Trimming took 6 bases from V and 6 from J, leaving 12 bases between them. There are 13 residues in the CDR3. Germline lookup yields CDR1 DFQATT and CDR2 SNEGSKA (reference sequence). The CDR3 region is CSATGALNSPLHF. Written as DNA, the CDR3 is TGCAGTGCCACCGGGGCCCTTAATTCACCCCTCCACTTT.